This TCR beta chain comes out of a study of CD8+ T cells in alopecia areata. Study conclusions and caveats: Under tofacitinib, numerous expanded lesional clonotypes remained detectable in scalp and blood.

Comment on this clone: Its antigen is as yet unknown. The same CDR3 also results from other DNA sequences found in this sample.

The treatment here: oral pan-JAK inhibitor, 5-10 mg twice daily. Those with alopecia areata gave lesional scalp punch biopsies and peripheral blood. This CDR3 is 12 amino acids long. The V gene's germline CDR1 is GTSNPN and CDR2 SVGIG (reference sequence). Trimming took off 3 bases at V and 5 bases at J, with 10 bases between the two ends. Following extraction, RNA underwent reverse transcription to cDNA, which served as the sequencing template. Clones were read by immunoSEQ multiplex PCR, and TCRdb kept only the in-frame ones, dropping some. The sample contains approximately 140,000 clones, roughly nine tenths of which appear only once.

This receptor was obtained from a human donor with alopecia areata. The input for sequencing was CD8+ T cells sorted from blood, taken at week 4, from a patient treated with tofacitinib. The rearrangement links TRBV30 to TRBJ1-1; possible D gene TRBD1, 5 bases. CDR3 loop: CAWRRGGTEAFF. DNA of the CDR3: TGTGCCTGGAGACGGGGGGGAACTGAAGCTTTCTTT.